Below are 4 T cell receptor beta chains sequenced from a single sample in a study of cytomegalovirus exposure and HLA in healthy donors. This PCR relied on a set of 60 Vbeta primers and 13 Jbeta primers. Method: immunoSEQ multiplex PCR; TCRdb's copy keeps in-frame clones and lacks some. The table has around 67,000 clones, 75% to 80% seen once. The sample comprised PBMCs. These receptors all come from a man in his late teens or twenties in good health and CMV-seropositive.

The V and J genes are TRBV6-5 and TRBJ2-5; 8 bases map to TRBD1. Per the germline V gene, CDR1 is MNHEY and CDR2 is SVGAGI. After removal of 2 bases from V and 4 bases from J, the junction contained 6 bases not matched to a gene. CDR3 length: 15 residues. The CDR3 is CASSYDQGAGETQYF. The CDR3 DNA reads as TGTGCCAGCAGTTACGACCAGGGGGCCGGAGAGACCCAGTACTTC.

The CDR3 nucleotides are TGTGCCAGCAGTGCCCTAGCGGGACAAGAGACCCAGTACTTC. Residues: CASSALAGQETQYF. The chain is built from TRBV25-1 and TRBJ2-5, with 9 bases that match TRBD2. Trimming took 4 bases from V and 2 from J; bases not matched to a gene: 2. This CDR3 contains 14 residues. Germline CDR1 reads MGHDK; CDR2 reads SYGVNS.

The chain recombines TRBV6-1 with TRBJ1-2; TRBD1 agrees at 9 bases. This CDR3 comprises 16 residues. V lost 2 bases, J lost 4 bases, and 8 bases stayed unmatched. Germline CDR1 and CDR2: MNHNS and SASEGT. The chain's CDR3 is CASSEKSGTGIYGYTF. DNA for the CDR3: TGTGCCAGCAGTGAAAAATCCGGGACAGGGATCTATGGCTACACCTTC.

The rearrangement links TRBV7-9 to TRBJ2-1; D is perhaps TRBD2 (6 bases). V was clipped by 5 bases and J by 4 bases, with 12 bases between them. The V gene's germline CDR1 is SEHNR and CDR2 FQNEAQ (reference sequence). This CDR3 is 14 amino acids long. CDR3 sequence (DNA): TGTGCCAGCAGCCCCCGGGACTCATACAATGAGCAGTTCTTC. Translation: CASSPRDSYNEQFF.